These 8 T cell receptor beta chains originate from one sample sequenced in a study of CD8+ T cells in alopecia areata. Extracted RNA was reverse transcribed, and the resulting cDNA served as sequencing template. Measured with immunoSEQ multiplex PCR; TCRdb has only the in-frame clones, and not every one. The sample carries over 200,000 clones, 50% to 70% recorded once. The starting material was CD4+ T cells sorted from blood, obtained at week 0. The receptors here all came from a human donor with alopecia areata.

This clone was counted between two and nine times. The rearrangement uses TRBV9 and TRBJ1-2; possibly TRBD1 for D (5 bases). This CDR3 is built from 15 residues. With 1 base removed from V and 3 bases from J, the gap between germline ends came to 13 bases. In germline, CDR1 is SGDLS, CDR2 YYNGEE. CDR3 in amino acids: CASSVTQGGDYGYTF. The CDR3 nucleotides read TGTGCCAGCAGCGTAACGCAGGGTGGTGACTATGGCTACACCTTC.

This chain links TRBV7-3 with TRBJ2-2; perhaps TRBD1 as D (6 bases). Germline CDR1 is SGHTA and CDR2 is FQGTGA. The CDR3 sequence is 12 residues long. The germline V and J ends were trimmed by 3 bases and 8 bases, with 7 bases remaining between them. CDR3 nucleotide sequence: TGTGCCAGCAGCTTCAGGGGTGGGGAGCTGTTTTTT. It codes for CASSFRGGELFF. The variable domain in full, with the rest retrieved from reference TRBV7-3 and TRBJ2-2, is GAGVSQTPSNKVTEKGKYVELRCDPISGHTALYWYRQSLGQGPEFLIYFQGTGAADDSGLPNDRFFAVRPEGSVSTLKIQRTERGDSAVYLCASSFRGGELFFGEGSRLTVL.

This clone has a single count. The chain links TRBV2 to TRBJ1-1; TRBD1 might be the D (6 bases). Looked up from germline, CDR1 is SNHLY and CDR2 is FYNNEI. V was shortened by 7 bases and J by 4 bases, with 16 bases between the two germline ends. The length of the CDR3 is 14 residues. The CDR3: CASISWGPGTEAFF. The DNA for the CDR3 is TGTGCCAGCATATCTTGGGGGCCTGGCACTGAAGCTTTCTTT. The variable domain in full, with the rest retrieved from reference TRBV2 and TRBJ1-1, is EPEVTQTPSHQVTQMGQEVILRCVPISNHLYFYWYRQILGQKVEFLVSFYNNEISEKSEIFDDQFSVERPDGSNFTLKIRSTKLEDSAMYFCASISWGPGTEAFFGQGTRLTVV.

This rearrangement joins TRBV5-4 to TRBJ2-3, with TRBD1 as a possible D gene (6 bases). Trimming removed 3 bases from V and 2 bases from J, with 7 bases in between. This CDR3 spans 13 amino acids. CDR1 is SGHNT, CDR2 YYREEE, per germline (reference sequence). As DNA, the CDR3 is TGTGCCAGCAGCTGGACAGTCACAGATACGCAGTATTTT. Translated, it gives CASSWTVTDTQYF.

V and J are TRBV30 and TRBJ1-1; D is uncertain. CDR1 is GTSNPN and CDR2 is SVGIG in the germline V gene (reference sequence). V was shortened by 2 bases and J by 2 bases, with 6 bases between the two germline ends. The CDR3 extends over 12 amino acids. The CDR3 protein is CAWSIGNTEAFF. In nucleotides, the CDR3 is TGTGCCTGGAGTATCGGTAACACTGAAGCTTTCTTT. Together with reference TRBV30 and TRBJ1-1, the CDR3 gives the full variable domain: SQTIHQWPATLVQPVGSPLSLECTVEGTSNPNLYWYRQAAGRGLQLLFYSVGIGQISSEVPQNLSASRPQDRQFILSSKKLLLSDSGFYLCAWSIGNTEAFFGQGTRLTVV.

J is TRBJ1-6 and V is TRBV7-3, with TRBD1 matching over 8 bases. This CDR3 is 14 amino acids long. Per germline, CDR1 SGHTA and CDR2 FQGTGA. Trimming cost V 4 bases and J 6 bases; bases outside gene matches: 2. The CDR3 here is CASSSTGANSPLHF. The CDR3 DNA reads as TGTGCCAGCAGCTCGACAGGGGCTAATTCACCCCTCCACTTT.

This chain joins TRBV23-1 and TRBJ2-6; D remains unclear. TRBV23-1 is sorted into the ORF group, with uncertain function. The V and J ends lost 4 bases and 2 bases respectively, with 6 bases between them. This CDR3 has 14 amino acids. CDR3 DNA: TGCGCCAGCAGTCCCCCACCTGGGGCCAACGTCCTGACTTTC. It specifies CASSPPPGANVLTF.

Only a few counts were recorded for this clone. The rearrangement uses TRBV27 and TRBJ1-1; D is possibly TRBD1 (6 bases). The CDR3 runs to 15 residues. Germline lookup yields CDR1 MNHEY and CDR2 SMNVEV (reference sequence). V lost 6 bases to trimming and J lost 1 base, with 15 bases between them. CDR3 coding DNA: TGTGCCAGCAGATCCGCACAGGGACCGAACACTGAAGCTTTCTTT. Its protein product is CASRSAQGPNTEAFF.